One TCR beta chain is described in this entry. Its target is not known. Libraries were prepared by immunoSEQ multiplex PCR; TCRdb keeps only in-frame clonotypes and omits some of them. The profile shows about 36,000 clones, over 70% of them singletons. CDR1 is LGHNA and CDR2 is YNFKEQ in the germline V gene. Deletions cut 0 bases from V and 3 bases from J, with 12 bases between. This CDR3 comprises 17 residues. This sample was included in a study of early stage breast cancer tumors. Findings and limits, study-wide: Most shared enriched TCRB sequences were commonly generated ones.

The sample taken for sequencing was blood. The chain recombines TRBV4-2 with TRBJ2-6, with a possible D match to TRBD2 (6 bases). The source is a person in their sixties with breast cancer. The CDR3 DNA is TGTGCCAGCAGCCAAGATCTGAGGCGGGGTGGGGCCAACGTCCTGACTTTC. The encoded protein is CASSQDLRRGGANVLTF.